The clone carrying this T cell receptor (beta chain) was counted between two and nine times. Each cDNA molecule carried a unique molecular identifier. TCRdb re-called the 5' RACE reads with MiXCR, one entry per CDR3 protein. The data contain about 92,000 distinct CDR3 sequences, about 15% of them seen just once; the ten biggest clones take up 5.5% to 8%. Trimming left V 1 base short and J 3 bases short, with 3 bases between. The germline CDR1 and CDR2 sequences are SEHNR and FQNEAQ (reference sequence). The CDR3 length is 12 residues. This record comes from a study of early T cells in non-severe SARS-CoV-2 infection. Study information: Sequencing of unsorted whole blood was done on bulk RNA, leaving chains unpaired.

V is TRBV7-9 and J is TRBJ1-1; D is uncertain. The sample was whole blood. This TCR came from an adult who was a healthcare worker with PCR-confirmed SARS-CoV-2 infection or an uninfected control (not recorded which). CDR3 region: CASSLGYTEAFF. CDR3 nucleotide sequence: TGTGCCAGCAGCTTAGGGTACACTGAAGCTTTCTTT. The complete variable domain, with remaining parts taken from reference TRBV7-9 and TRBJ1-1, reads DTGVSQNPRHKITKRGQNVTFRCDPISEHNRLYWYRQTLGQGPEFLTYFQNEAQLEKSRLLSDRFSAERPKGSFSTLEIQRTEQGDSAMYLCASSLGYTEAFFGQGTRLTVV.